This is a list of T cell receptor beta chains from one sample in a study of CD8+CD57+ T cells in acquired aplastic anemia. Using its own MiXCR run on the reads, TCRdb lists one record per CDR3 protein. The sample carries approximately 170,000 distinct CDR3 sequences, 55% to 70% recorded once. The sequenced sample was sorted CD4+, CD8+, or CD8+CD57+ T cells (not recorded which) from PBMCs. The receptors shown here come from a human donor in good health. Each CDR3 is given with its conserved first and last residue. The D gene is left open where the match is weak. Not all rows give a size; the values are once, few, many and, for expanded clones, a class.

CAISDGGGYTF,TGTGCCATCAGTGATGGAGGTGGCTACACCTTC,NA,TRBV10-3,TRBJ1-2,once
CASSSNRVGNTEAFF,TGTGCCAGCAGTTCAAACAGGGTCGGGAACACTGAAGCTTTCTTT,NA,TRBV27,TRBJ1-1,NA
CASSPPGLGTTEAFF,TGTGCCAGTAGTCCTCCGGGCCTAGGGACCACTGAAGCTTTCTTT,NA,TRBV19,TRBJ1-1,many
CASSFLAGGEQYF,TGTGCCAGCAGCTTTTTGGCGGGAGGGGAGCAGTACTTC,TRBD2,TRBV7-2,TRBJ2-7,NA
CSVDPSRNSGNTIYF,TGCAGCGTGGACCCTTCGAGAAACTCTGGAAACACCATATATTTT,NA,TRBV29-1,TRBJ1-3,NA
CSARKGDRDTGELFF,TGCAGTGCCCGAAAGGGGGACAGGGACACCGGGGAGCTGTTTTTT,TRBD1,TRBV20-1,TRBJ2-2,NA
CASSLDLNTGELFF,TGTGCTAGCAGCTTAGATCTGAACACCGGGGAGCTGTTTTTT,NA,TRBV7-7,TRBJ2-2,NA
CASSLLSGKETQYF,TGTGCCAGCAGCTTGCTTAGCGGTAAAGAGACCCAGTACTTC,NA,TRBV5-4,TRBJ2-5,few
CASSPKRALVGAKNIQYF,TGTGCCAGCAGCCCAAAGCGGGCCCTTGTCGGAGCCAAAAACATTCAGTACTTC,NA,TRBV7-9,TRBJ2-4,NA
CAISESDGRTSIPSSYEQYF,TGTGCCATCAGTGAGTCAGACGGCAGAACGTCGATCCCGAGCTCCTACGAGCAGTACTTC,NA,TRBV10-3,TRBJ2-7,NA
CATSDFGGGTNEKLFF,TGTGCCACCAGTGATTTTGGGGGAGGGACTAATGAAAAACTGTTTTTT,NA,TRBV24-1,TRBJ1-4,NA
CASLNTEAFF,TGTGCCAGCCTTAACACTGAAGCTTTCTTT,NA,TRBV2,TRBJ1-1,NA
CASSPKLAGGPREQFF,TGTGCCAGCAGTCCCAAGCTAGCGGGAGGGCCTAGGGAGCAGTTCTTC,TRBD2,TRBV7-3,TRBJ2-1,NA
CASSPVLVTGELFF,TGTGCCAGCAGCCCCGTGTTGGTAACCGGGGAGCTGTTTTTT,NA,TRBV7-8,TRBJ2-2,NA
CASSSGQAGMNTEAFF,TGTGCCAGCAGCTCAGGACAGGCCGGAATGAACACTGAAGCTTTCTTT,TRBD1,TRBV7-9,TRBJ1-1,NA
CASSSTSGVDNEQFF,TGTGCCAGCAGCTCCACTAGCGGGGTCGACAATGAGCAGTTCTTC,TRBD2,TRBV7-2,TRBJ2-1,NA
CSARGSLAGGPPDTQYF,TGCAGTGCTAGAGGCTCTCTAGCGGGAGGGCCCCCAGATACGCAGTATTTT,TRBD2,TRBV20-1,TRBJ2-3,NA
CASQRGSGANTGELFF,TGTGCCAGCCAGAGGGGTAGCGGGGCGAACACCGGGGAGCTGTTTTTT,TRBD2,TRBV9,TRBJ2-2,many
CASSQGTGVSYEQYF,TGTGCCAGCAGCCAAGGGACAGGGGTCTCCTACGAGCAGTACTTC,TRBD1,TRBV4-2,TRBJ2-7,many
CASSSGLYEQYF,TGTGCCAGCAGCTCGGGATTGTACGAGCAGTACTTC,NA,TRBV7-3,TRBJ2-7,NA
CASSYPRTGDEQYF,TGTGCCAGCAGTTACCCCAGGACAGGGGACGAGCAGTACTTC,TRBD1,TRBV6-2/TRBV6-3,TRBJ2-7,few
CASLNRGVGGNTIYF,TGTGCCAGCCTCAACAGGGGCGTGGGGGGAAACACCATATATTTT,TRBD1,TRBV2,TRBJ1-3,NA
CASSHRGTEAFF,TGTGCCAGTAGTCACAGGGGAACTGAAGCTTTCTTT,TRBD1,TRBV19,TRBJ1-1,NA
CASSPDGSSNEQFF,TGTGCCAGCAGCCCGGACGGAAGCTCGAATGAGCAGTTCTTC,NA,TRBV7-3,TRBJ2-1,NA
CASSAGGGPGELFF,TGTGCCAGCAGCGCCGGGGGGGGGCCCGGGGAGCTGTTTTTT,TRBD2,TRBV9,TRBJ2-2,many
CSATTGGGTDTQYF,TGCAGTGCTACCACAGGGGGCGGCACAGATACGCAGTATTTT,TRBD1,TRBV20-1,TRBJ2-3,NA
CASIGGGLNTEAFF,TGCGCCAGCATTGGTGGGGGATTGAACACTGAAGCTTTCTTT,NA,TRBV5-1,TRBJ1-1,once
CSQTGRGFSQNEQFF,TGCAGCCAGACGGGCCGGGGGTTTTCCCAAAATGAGCAGTTCTTC,NA,TRBV29-1,TRBJ2-1,NA
CATSKTHEQYF,TGTGCCACCAGCAAAACCCACGAGCAGTACTTC,NA,TRBV15,TRBJ2-7,NA
CSAGTGGNEQFF,TGCAGTGCCGGGACAGGGGGCAATGAGCAGTTCTTC,TRBD1,TRBV20-1,TRBJ2-1,NA
CATSDSLSGTSGATDTQYF,TGTGCCACCAGTGATTCCCTCTCCGGGACTAGCGGGGCCACAGATACGCAGTATTTT,TRBD2,TRBV24-1,TRBJ2-3,many
CASSPGSVAYEQYF,TGTGCCAGCAGCCCCGGTAGCGTGGCCTACGAGCAGTACTTC,NA,TRBV9,TRBJ2-7,NA
CATSDLMSTSGSLNEQFF,TGTGCCACCAGTGATCTGATGTCGACTAGCGGGAGTTTAAATGAGCAGTTCTTC,TRBD2,TRBV24-1,TRBJ2-1,NA
CATSDQTGPTYEQYF,TGTGCCACCAGTGATCAGACGGGGCCCACCTACGAGCAGTACTTC,NA,TRBV24-1,TRBJ2-7,few
CASSNGQGGTEAFF,TGCGCCAGCAGCAACGGACAGGGTGGCACTGAAGCTTTCTTT,TRBD1,TRBV5-1,TRBJ1-1,few
CASSVGQGEETQYF,TGTGCCAGCAGCGTAGGGCAGGGGGAAGAGACCCAGTACTTC,TRBD1,TRBV9,TRBJ2-5,few
CASSPGTSGSSEQYF,TGTGCCAGCAGTCCCGGGACTAGCGGGAGCAGCGAGCAGTACTTC,TRBD2,TRBV14,TRBJ2-7,NA
CASSPGREGYGYTF,TGTGCCAGTAGTCCCGGACGGGAGGGCTATGGCTACACCTTC,NA,TRBV19,TRBJ1-2,many
CSAPGQGGETQYF,TGCAGTGCCCCGGGACAGGGTGGAGAGACCCAGTACTTC,TRBD1,TRBV20-1,TRBJ2-5,NA
CASSLGLGQALVTLHF,TGTGCCAGCAGCTTAGGTTTGGGGCAAGCGCTTGTGACCCTCCACTTT,NA,TRBV7-8,TRBJ1-6,few
CSVVGLQTQGGEAFF,TGCAGCGTTGTAGGTTTACAGACACAGGGTGGAGAAGCTTTCTTT,NA,TRBV29-1,TRBJ1-1,many
CASSLSGIFYEQYF,TGTGCCAGCAGTTTATCAGGGATTTTTTACGAGCAGTACTTC,NA,TRBV27,TRBJ2-7,NA
CASRGTSGASYEQYF,TGTGCCAGCAGAGGGACTAGCGGGGCCTCCTACGAGCAGTACTTC,TRBD2,TRBV2,TRBJ2-7,NA
CSASNDPGRRRAFF,TGCAGTGCTAGCAACGACCCAGGCAGAAGGAGAGCTTTCTTT,NA,TRBV20-1,TRBJ1-1,NA
CASSLATGLGNTIYF,TGTGCCAGCAGTTTAGCGACGGGTCTAGGAAACACCATATATTTT,NA,TRBV7-2,TRBJ1-3,NA
CASRGWGTEAFF,TGTGCCAGCAGAGGTTGGGGGACTGAAGCTTTCTTT,NA,TRBV2,TRBJ1-1,few
CASSVSREFEAFF,TGTGCCAGTAGCGTAAGCAGGGAATTCGAAGCTTTCTTT,NA,TRBV19,TRBJ1-1,many
CSARGTGIYEQYF,TGCAGTGCTAGAGGGACTGGGATTTACGAGCAGTACTTC,NA,TRBV20-1,TRBJ2-7,NA
CATIERGNTEAFF,TGTGCCACCATAGAACGGGGGAACACTGAAGCTTTCTTT,NA,TRBV10-3,TRBJ1-1,NA
CASSSRLAGGETGELFF,TGTGCCAGCAGCTCCAGACTAGCGGGGGGAGAAACCGGGGAGCTGTTTTTT,TRBD2,TRBV7-9,TRBJ2-2,NA
CASSLASGANVLTF,TGTGCCAGCAGCTTAGCTTCTGGGGCCAACGTCCTGACTTTC,NA,TRBV7-9,TRBJ2-6,NA
CSALGVDIWHEQYF,TGCAGTGCCCTTGGGGTTGACATCTGGCACGAGCAGTACTTC,NA,TRBV20-1,TRBJ2-7,many
CSASRTIYNSPLHF,TGCAGTGCTAGCCGCACAATCTATAATTCACCCCTCCACTTT,NA,TRBV20-1,TRBJ1-6,NA